This TCR beta chain was recorded in a study of T cell repertoires in ileal Crohn's disease. At the level of the study: Median disease duration was approximately eight years; 35% smoked at surgery. Biopsies of inflamed ileum from the surgical specimen form M0 samples. About half received postoperative treatment, around twelve with thiopurines and 15 to 20 anti-TNF.

Study results and limitations: Active smokers at surgery had more clonal expansions than non-smokers.

The data were produced by immunoSEQ multiplex PCR, yet TCRdb's version contains in-frame clones alone and is incomplete. The sample records about 7,200 clones, about 80% being singletons. Time point defined: inflamed ileum from the surgical specimen. In the case of this clone: Its specificity is not known.

This CDR3 is built from 15 residues. The germline V gene has CDR1 MNHEY and CDR2 SVGAGI. J lost 6 bases, V lost 6 bases, and 4 bases had no gene match. The sample taken for sequencing was ileal tissue. The sequence was obtained from an adult with Crohn's disease. The rearrangement links TRBV6-5 to TRBJ2-1; 14 nucleotides line up with TRBD2. The CDR3 DNA reads as TGTGCCAGCAGGAGCGGGACTAGCGGGGGCAATGAGCAGTTCTTC. It specifies CASRSGTSGGNEQFF.